A single sample gave rise to the 21 T cell receptor beta chains below, sequenced in a study of T cell repertoires in cytomegalovirus infection. Their target antigens are unknown. TCRdb passed the reads through MiXCR, listing each CDR3 protein once. The sample includes roughly 990,000 distinct CDR3 sequences, 30% to 40% of them seen just once. The material sequenced was cultured CD8+ T cells from PBMCs, taken from culture after CMV antigen stimulation. These receptors all stem from a human donor in good health (CMV status not recorded). Some clones in this sample may be carry-over from other donors' samples.

This clonotype was picked up many times. V and J are TRBV7-6 and TRBJ2-1, with 7 bases that match TRBD2. V shed 1 base and J 2 bases; nucleotides not matched to a gene: 5. CDR1 SGHVS and CDR2 FNYEAQ come from the germline V gene. The CDR3 has 16 residues. As DNA, the CDR3 is TGTGCCAGCAGCTTAGTGGGCGGGGGACCCTACAATGAGCAGTTCTTC. This encodes CASSLVGGGPYNEQFF.

This clonotype was recorded many times. This rearrangement joins TRBV7-3 to TRBJ1-1; TRBD1 is a possible D gene (6 bases). The germline V gene encodes CDR1 SGHTA and CDR2 FQGTGA. Trimming shortened V by 1 base and J by 2 bases, and 11 bases separated the two germline ends. There are 15 residues in the CDR3. The CDR3 reads CASSLIWTENTEAFF. CDR3 nucleotides: TGTGCCAGCAGCTTAATCTGGACAGAAAACACTGAAGCTTTCTTT. The full variable domain, in which reference TRBV7-3 and TRBJ1-1 provide the parts outside the CDR3, is GAGVSQTPSNKVTEKGKYVELRCDPISGHTALYWYRQSLGQGPEFLIYFQGTGAADDSGLPNDRFFAVRPEGSVSTLKIQRTERGDSAVYLCASSLIWTENTEAFFGQGTRLTVV.

The rearrangement joins TRBV6-1 to TRBJ2-7; unclear D gene. CDR1 MNHNS and CDR2 SASEGT come from the germline V gene. V was trimmed by 2 bases and J by 3 bases, leaving 5 bases between them. The CDR3 is 12 residues long. CDR3 nucleotides: TGTGCCAGCAGTGAACCCAACTACGAGCAGTACTTC. Protein sequence: CASSEPNYEQYF.

The chain recombines TRBV24-1 with TRBJ2-3; D possibly uses TRBD1 or TRBD2 (5 bases each). V lost 5 bases and J 6 bases, leaving 11 bases between the germline ends. The CDR3 totals 13 residues. Germline V gene lookup returns CDR1 KGHDR and CDR2 SFDVKD. The CDR3 coding sequence is TGTGCCACCAGTGGAGGGGCAGGGGATACGCAGTATTTT. Protein: CATSGGAGDTQYF.

The J gene is TRBJ2-1, the V gene TRBV27; 9 nucleotides agree with TRBD1. Germline lookup yields CDR1 MNHEY and CDR2 SMNVEV (reference sequence). The CDR3 runs 17 residues. Trimming took 2 bases from V and 8 from J; bases not matched to a gene: 13. The CDR3 DNA reads as TGTGCCAGCAGTTTACGTTTCGAGGACAGGGGTCGCGATGAGCAGTTCTTC. Residues: CASSLRFEDRGRDEQFF.

This chain uses TRBV6-1 with TRBJ2-7; TRBD1 aligns across 10 bases. Germline V gene data show CDR1 as MNHNS and CDR2 as SASEGT. The CDR3 runs 14 residues. Trimming cost V 6 bases and J 3 bases; bases outside gene matches: 5. The CDR3 nucleotides are TGTGCCAGCAGGCGGGACAGGGGTGGCTACGAGCAGTACGTC. It encodes CASRRDRGGYEQYV.

J is TRBJ2-1 and V is TRBV11-3; D perhaps matches TRBD2 (5 bases). In germline, CDR1 is SGHNT, CDR2 YENEEA. The CDR3 totals 18 residues. V was pared by 2 bases and J by 5 bases, with 22 bases between. The CDR3 sequence: CASSLPRTHGMTHNEQFF. The DNA for the CDR3 is TGTGCCAGCAGCTTACCCCGGACTCATGGTATGACCCACAATGAGCAGTTCTTC.

The J gene is TRBJ2-1, the V gene TRBV19, with 9 bases lining up with TRBD2. Germline V gene lookup returns CDR1 LNHDA and CDR2 SQIVND (reference sequence). J lost 9 bases, V lost 11 bases, and 8 bases had no gene match. This CDR3 is 12 amino acids long. In DNA form, the CDR3 reads TGTGCCGTAGCGGGGGAGGACGTTGAGCAGTTCTTC. It encodes CAVAGEDVEQFF.

This chain connects TRBV6-2 or TRBV6-3 to TRBJ1-1; possible D gene TRBD1, 6 bases. Germline V gives CDR1 MNHEY, CDR2 SVGEGT. This CDR3 contains 15 residues. The V and J ends lost 6 bases and 1 base respectively, with 15 bases between them. In DNA, the CDR3 is TGTGCCAGCAGACCCACAGGGATTAGGAACACTGAAGCTTTCTTT. Amino acids: CASRPTGIRNTEAFF.

The gene calls are TRBV4-1 and TRBJ2-1, with 10 bases that match TRBD1. The CDR3 covers 16 residues. Germline lookup yields CDR1 MGHRA and CDR2 YSYEKL. Trimming removed 2 bases from V and 8 bases from J; junction bases left unmatched: 9. CDR3 protein: CASSQPAGQGSDEQFF. The CDR3 DNA sequence: TGCGCCAGCAGCCAACCCGCGGGACAGGGGAGCGATGAGCAGTTCTTC.

Of note for this clonotype: A single base separates this from a much larger clone, so it may be a read error. The rearrangement uses TRBV5-6 and TRBJ2-5; D is unclear. Trimming removed 0 bases at V and 6 bases at J, with 9 bases between. This CDR3 comprises 13 residues. In germline, CDR1 is SGHDT, CDR2 YYEEEE. The CDR3 here is CASSLVALKTQYF. CDR3 in DNA: TGTGCCAGCAGCTTGGTGGCTCTTAAGACCCAGTACTTC.

This clonotype has at least ten counts. This chain uses TRBV7-8 with TRBJ1-5; D is possibly TRBD1 (6 bases). Trimming took 3 bases from V and 3 from J, leaving 15 bases between them. CDR3 length equals 16 residues. Per germline, CDR1 SGHVS and CDR2 FQNEAQ. The CDR3, as DNA: TGTGCCAGCAGCTTCGCGCTCGGGGGGCTCAATCAGCCCCAGCATTTT. This gives the protein CASSFALGGLNQPQHF.

This clonotype has more than one count but fewer than ten. The V gene is TRBV4-1, the J gene TRBJ1-4; D may be TRBD1 (5 bases). CDR1 and CDR2 from the germline V gene are MGHRA and YSYEKL. This CDR3 spans 14 amino acids. V lost 1 base to trimming and J lost 8 bases, with 11 bases between them. The CDR3 DNA follows: TGCGCCAGCAGCCAAGCGACGACAGCCGAAAAACTGTTTTTT. It encodes CASSQATTAEKLFF.

The chain carries TRBV6-1 and TRBJ1-1, with TRBD1 identical over 7 bases. This CDR3 spans 14 amino acids. With V trimmed by 10 bases and J by 5 bases, 13 bases remained unmatched. Germline V gene sequence: CDR1 MNHNS, CDR2 SASEGT. CDR3 residues: CANTPARGLTEAFF. CDR3 coding DNA: TGTGCCAACACCCCAGCGAGGGGGCTAACTGAAGCTTTCTTT.

V is TRBV7-9 and J is TRBJ1-4, with D perhaps TRBD1 (5 bases). The V end lost 6 bases, the J end lost 5 bases, and 16 bases lay between the germline ends. The length of the CDR3 is 15 residues. The germline V gene encodes CDR1 SEHNR and CDR2 FQNEAQ (reference sequence). The CDR3 loop reads CASRPPGRGNEKLFF. CDR3 nucleotides: TGTGCCAGCAGGCCTCCAGGGAGGGGAAATGAAAAACTGTTTTTT.

The V and J genes are TRBV6-6 and TRBJ1-5; TRBD1 might be the D (6 bases). Germline lookup yields CDR1 MNHNY and CDR2 SVGAGI (reference sequence). The CDR3 covers 13 residues. V lost 6 bases and J lost 5, with 11 bases in between. The CDR3 protein is CASSPRGHQPQHF. The CDR3 region has the DNA TGTGCCAGCAGCCCCAGGGGTCATCAGCCCCAGCATTTT.

The CDR3 spells CASSPGTADQPQHF. CDR3 in DNA: TGTGCCAGCAGCCCCGGGACCGCGGATCAGCCCCAGCATTTT. The chain links TRBV6-1 to TRBJ1-5; TRBD1 might be the D (5 bases). The CDR3 totals 14 residues. Trimming shortened V by 6 bases and J by 5 bases, and 14 bases separated the two germline ends. Looked up from germline, CDR1 is MNHNS and CDR2 is SASEGT.

This clonotype was picked up many times. This chain connects TRBV2 to TRBJ2-1, with 8 nucleotides matching TRBD2. Germline V CDR1 and CDR2: SNHLY, FYNNEI. The CDR3 is 13 residues long. V was pared by 6 bases and J by 8 bases, with 6 bases of the junction left unmatched. The CDR3 DNA is TGTGCCAGCAGCTACCCGGGACTAGATGAGCAGTTCTTC. Translation: CASSYPGLDEQFF.

The sample holds one count of this clonotype. This chain connects TRBV2 to TRBJ2-2; D remains unclear. V was shortened by 3 bases and J by 3 bases, with 8 bases between the two germline ends. Germline lookup yields CDR1 SNHLY and CDR2 FYNNEI. The CDR3 consists of 14 residues. The chain's CDR3 is CASSEVADTGELFF. CDR3 DNA sequence: TGTGCCAGCAGTGAGGTAGCCGACACCGGGGAGCTGTTTTTT.

This chain links TRBV10-2 with TRBJ2-7; D gene ambiguous. Germline CDR1 is WSHSY and CDR2 is SAAADI. The CDR3 covers 12 residues. The V gene lost 3 bases and the J gene lost 2 bases, with 5 bases spanning the gap. Written as DNA, the CDR3 is TGCGCCAGCAGTGATATGCCCTACGAGCAGTACGTC. It is translated as CASSDMPYEQYV.

V is TRBV12-3 or TRBV12-4 and J is TRBJ2-4; D is ambiguous. Deletions cut 0 bases from V and 2 bases from J, with 8 bases between. The CDR3 has 15 amino acids. The CDR3 sequence is CASSLALYSKNIQYF. The CDR3 DNA sequence: TGTGCCAGCAGTTTAGCGCTATACTCCAAAAACATTCAGTACTTC.